Presented here are 3 T cell receptor beta chains from one specimen sequenced in a study of T cell responses to AZD1222 COVID-19 vaccine. This table comes from immunoSEQ multiplex PCR, and its TCRdb copy is limited to in-frame clones, with some not included. The table has over 110,000 clones, 85% to 90% seen once; the top ten hold about 1.5%. Specimen: peripheral blood, collected on day 0 of AZD1222 vaccination. These receptors all come from an adult in good health.

The chain employs TRBV12-5 and TRBJ1-6, with TRBD1 matching over 7 bases. With 2 bases clipped from V and 15 bases from J, the junction kept 10 bases outside the gene matches. CDR3 length: 14 amino acids. The germline gives CDR1 LGHNT, CDR2 FRNRAP. The CDR3 nucleotides are TGTGCTAGTGGTTTGTCAGGGGGAAATCGGCTCCTCCACTTT. It translates to CASGLSGGNRLLHF.

The table lists this clone with a few counts. This sequence joins TRBV5-1 and TRBJ2-2; 9 positions match TRBD1. This CDR3 contains 14 residues. Looked up from germline, CDR1 is SGHRS and CDR2 is YFSETQ. V gave up 5 bases and J gave up 6 bases; unmatched junction bases: 5. This CDR3 reads CASRTGGSAGELFF. As DNA, the CDR3 is TGCGCCAGCAGGACAGGGGGTTCCGCCGGGGAGCTGTTTTTT.

The chain has TRBV4-2 and TRBJ2-1; D is perhaps TRBD2 (7 bases). Germline-derived CDR1 and CDR2 are LGHNA and YNFKEQ. The CDR3 covers 16 residues. Trimming pared 3 bases from V and 7 bases from J, leaving 19 bases between. Here the CDR3 reads CASSQVGGGLSNEQFF. The CDR3, as DNA: TGTGCCAGCAGCCAGGTGGGGGGGGGCCTCTCAAATGAGCAGTTCTTC.